This is a list of T cell receptor beta chains from one sample in a study of blood T cell repertoires in COVID-19. The repertoire was sequenced with immunoSEQ multiplex PCR; TCRdb's copy has only in-frame clones and lacks some. The table has 95,000 to 100,000 clones, roughly 78% seen once; the top ten hold 15% to 20%. Sequencing was done on a sample of peripheral blood. The receptor source for this set is a woman at least 80 years old with active or convalescent COVID-19. CDR3s include the opening cysteine and the closing phenylalanine or tryptophan. Each record gives: J gene, V gene, CDR3 protein.

j_gene: TRBJ2-3; v_gene: TRBV7-2; CDR3aa: CASSLGSGSGAQYF
j_gene: TRBJ2-1; v_gene: TRBV4-3; CDR3aa: CASSQVGLAGTYNEQFF
j_gene: TRBJ2-7; v_gene: TRBV27; CDR3aa: CASSLLGAQSYEQYF
j_gene: TRBJ1-6; v_gene: TRBV10-3; CDR3aa: CAISDVTGLDSPLHF
j_gene: TRBJ1-4; v_gene: TRBV9; CDR3aa: CASSVAGGLLEKLFF
j_gene: TRBJ2-7; v_gene: TRBV18; CDR3aa: CASSSSYPGQAYEQYF
j_gene: TRBJ2-4; v_gene: TRBV9; CDR3aa: CASSLEIADTKNIQYF
j_gene: TRBJ2-1; v_gene: TRBV5-1; CDR3aa: CANPISRGGPQILGNEQFF
j_gene: TRBJ1-5; v_gene: TRBV27; CDR3aa: CASRGGTGINQPQHF
j_gene: TRBJ1-4; v_gene: TRBV27; CDR3aa: CASSGPGGKGEKLFF
j_gene: TRBJ2-7; v_gene: TRBV5-6; CDR3aa: CASSRFRLAGTMYYEQYF
j_gene: TRBJ1-1; v_gene: TRBV9; CDR3aa: CASRSSGDNTEAFF
j_gene: TRBJ2-1; v_gene: TRBV12-3/TRBV12-4; CDR3aa: CASRLSGNEQFF
j_gene: TRBJ2-1; v_gene: TRBV9; CDR3aa: CASNNDRGSYNEQFF
j_gene: TRBJ2-7; v_gene: TRBV6-2/TRBV6-3; CDR3aa: CASSSSHYEQYF
j_gene: TRBJ2-7; v_gene: TRBV28; CDR3aa: CASSLTGIYEQYF
j_gene: TRBJ2-7; v_gene: TRBV28; CDR3aa: CASTRGPNYEQYF
j_gene: TRBJ2-1; v_gene: TRBV9; CDR3aa: CASSVGSGGTRAYNEQFF
j_gene: TRBJ2-1; v_gene: TRBV5-6; CDR3aa: CASSLGPQLGVEQFF
j_gene: TRBJ1-2; v_gene: TRBV5-1; CDR3aa: CASSLMGTGSYGYTF
j_gene: TRBJ2-7; v_gene: TRBV6-2/TRBV6-3; CDR3aa: CASSSRTGYYEQYF
j_gene: TRBJ2-5; v_gene: TRBV7-2; CDR3aa: CASRLAGVETQYF
j_gene: TRBJ2-7; v_gene: TRBV14; CDR3aa: CASSQGHYEQYF
j_gene: TRBJ2-2; v_gene: TRBV2; CDR3aa: CASTEGNRVATGELFF
j_gene: TRBJ2-1; v_gene: TRBV19; CDR3aa: CASSRGNSGGYNEQFF
j_gene: TRBJ2-7; v_gene: TRBV27; CDR3aa: CASSNRDSIAEQYF
j_gene: TRBJ1-2; v_gene: TRBV19; CDR3aa: CASSTPQDSPTYTF
j_gene: TRBJ1-2; v_gene: TRBV9; CDR3aa: CASSVAVPLRDGYTF
j_gene: TRBJ2-1; v_gene: TRBV28; CDR3aa: CASNLEKRLYNEQFF
j_gene: TRBJ2-7; v_gene: TRBV6-1; CDR3aa: CASSDQNRVGYEQYF
j_gene: TRBJ2-5; v_gene: TRBV18; CDR3aa: CASSLGLAGKETQYF
j_gene: TRBJ2-1; v_gene: TRBV5-1; CDR3aa: CASSLVGDSTYNEQFF
j_gene: TRBJ2-1; v_gene: TRBV6-6; CDR3aa: CASSSQPADSYNEQFF
j_gene: TRBJ2-1; v_gene: TRBV19; CDR3aa: CASRPGTGDWNEQFF
j_gene: TRBJ1-6; v_gene: TRBV28; CDR3aa: CASSLGGLGYNSPLHF
j_gene: TRBJ2-3; v_gene: TRBV5-4; CDR3aa: CASSLEGREGREDTQYF
j_gene: TRBJ1-4; v_gene: TRBV7-2; CDR3aa: CASSLEDRGREKLFF
j_gene: TRBJ2-7; v_gene: TRBV27; CDR3aa: CASTGTGTRTYEQYF
j_gene: TRBJ2-1; v_gene: TRBV2; CDR3aa: CASRGLADSSYNEQFF
j_gene: TRBJ2-2; v_gene: TRBV12-5; CDR3aa: CASGPQGVGGELFF
j_gene: TRBJ2-7; v_gene: TRBV28; CDR3aa: CASSPGTTLYEQYF
j_gene: TRBJ1-2; v_gene: TRBV24-1; CDR3aa: CATRGSGREELYGYTF
j_gene: TRBJ1-2; v_gene: TRBV6-5; CDR3aa: CASSQGANYGYTF
j_gene: TRBJ1-5; v_gene: TRBV6-1; CDR3aa: CASSEVGTGYQPQHF
j_gene: TRBJ2-1; v_gene: TRBV5-1; CDR3aa: CASSLVTSGSDEQFF